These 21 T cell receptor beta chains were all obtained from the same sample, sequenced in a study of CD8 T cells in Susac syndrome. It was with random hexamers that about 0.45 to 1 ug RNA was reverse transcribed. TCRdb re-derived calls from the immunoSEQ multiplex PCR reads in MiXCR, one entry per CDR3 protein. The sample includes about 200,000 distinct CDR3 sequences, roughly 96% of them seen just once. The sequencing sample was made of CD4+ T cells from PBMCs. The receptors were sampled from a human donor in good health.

The CDR3 nucleotides read TGTGCCACGCACAGAGACTTGGGGGCCGGCGAAGGCTACACCTTC. Its translation: CATHRDLGAGEGYTF. The V gene is TRBV25-1, the J gene TRBJ1-2; weak D call: TRBD1 (6 bases). Germline values: CDR1 MGHDK, CDR2 SYGVNS. The CDR3 is 15 amino acids. V shed 10 bases and J shed 8 bases, with 26 bases lying between them.

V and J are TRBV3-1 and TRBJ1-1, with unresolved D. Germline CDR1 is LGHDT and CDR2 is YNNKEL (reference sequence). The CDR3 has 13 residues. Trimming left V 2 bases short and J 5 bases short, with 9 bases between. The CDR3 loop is CASSQTEGTEAFF. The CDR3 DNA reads TGTGCCAGCAGCCAAACAGAGGGAACTGAAGCTTTCTTT.

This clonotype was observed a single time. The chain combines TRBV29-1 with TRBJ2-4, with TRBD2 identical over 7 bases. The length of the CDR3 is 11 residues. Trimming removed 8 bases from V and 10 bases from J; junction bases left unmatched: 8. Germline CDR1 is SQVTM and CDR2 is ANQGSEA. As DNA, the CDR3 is TGCAGCTCGACCACCGGGGGGATTCAGTACTTC. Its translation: CSSTTGGIQYF.

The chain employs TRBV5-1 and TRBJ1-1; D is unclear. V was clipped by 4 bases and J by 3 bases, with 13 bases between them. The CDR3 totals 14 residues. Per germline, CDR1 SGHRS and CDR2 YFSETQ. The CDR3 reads CASSDSTAHTEAFF. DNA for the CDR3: TGCGCCAGCAGCGATTCGACGGCCCACACTGAAGCTTTCTTT.

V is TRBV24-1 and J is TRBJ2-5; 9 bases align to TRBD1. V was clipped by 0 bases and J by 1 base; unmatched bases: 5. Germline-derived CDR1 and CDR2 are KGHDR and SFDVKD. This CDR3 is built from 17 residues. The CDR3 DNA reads TGTGCCACCAGTGATTTGAGGGACAGGGACTTCCAAGAGACCCAGTACTTC. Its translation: CATSDLRDRDFQETQYF.

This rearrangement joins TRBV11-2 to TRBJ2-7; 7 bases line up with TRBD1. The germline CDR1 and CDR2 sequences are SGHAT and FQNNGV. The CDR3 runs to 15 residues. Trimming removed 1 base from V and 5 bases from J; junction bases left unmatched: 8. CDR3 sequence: CASSLGWTGVDEQYF. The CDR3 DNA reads TGTGCCAGCAGCTTAGGGTGGACAGGTGTAGACGAGCAGTACTTC.

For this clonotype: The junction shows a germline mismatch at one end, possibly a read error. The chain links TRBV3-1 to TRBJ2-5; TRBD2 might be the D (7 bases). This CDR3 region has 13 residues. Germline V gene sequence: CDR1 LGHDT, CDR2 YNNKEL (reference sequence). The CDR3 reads CASSRGARETQYF. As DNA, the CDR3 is TGTGCCAGTAGCCGGGGGGCACGCGAGACCCAGTACTTC.

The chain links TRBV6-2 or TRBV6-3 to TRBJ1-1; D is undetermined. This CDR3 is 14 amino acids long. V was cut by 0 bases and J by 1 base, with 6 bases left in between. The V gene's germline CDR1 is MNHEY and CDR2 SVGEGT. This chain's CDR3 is CASSYSTRNTEAFF. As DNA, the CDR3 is TGTGCCAGCAGTTACTCGACCAGGAACACTGAAGCTTTCTTT.

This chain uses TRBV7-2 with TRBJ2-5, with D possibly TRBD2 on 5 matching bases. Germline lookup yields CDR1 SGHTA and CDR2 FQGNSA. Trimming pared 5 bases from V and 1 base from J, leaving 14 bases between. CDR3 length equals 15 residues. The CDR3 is CASSPGGPGQETQYF. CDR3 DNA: TGTGCCAGCAGCCCCGGAGGCCCTGGCCAAGAGACCCAGTACTTC.

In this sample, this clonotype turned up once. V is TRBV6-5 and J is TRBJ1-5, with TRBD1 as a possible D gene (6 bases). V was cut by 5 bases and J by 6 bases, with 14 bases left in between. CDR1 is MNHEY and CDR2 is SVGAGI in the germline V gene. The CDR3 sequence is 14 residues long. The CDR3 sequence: CASSEGGTIQPQHF. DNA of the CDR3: TGTGCCAGCAGTGAAGGGGGGACCATTCAGCCCCAGCATTTT.

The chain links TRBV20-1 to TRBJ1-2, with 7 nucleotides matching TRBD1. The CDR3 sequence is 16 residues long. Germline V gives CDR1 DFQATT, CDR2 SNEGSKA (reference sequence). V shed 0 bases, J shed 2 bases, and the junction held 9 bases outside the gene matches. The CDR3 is CSARDPEQGKNYGYTF. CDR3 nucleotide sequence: TGCAGTGCTAGAGATCCCGAACAGGGGAAGAACTATGGCTACACCTTC.

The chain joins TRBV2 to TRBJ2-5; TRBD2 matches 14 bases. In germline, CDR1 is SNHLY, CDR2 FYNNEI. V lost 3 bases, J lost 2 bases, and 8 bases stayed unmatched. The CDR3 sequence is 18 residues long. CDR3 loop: CASSEPGLAGVWQETQYF. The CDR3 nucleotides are TGTGCCAGCAGTGAGCCGGGACTAGCGGGAGTGTGGCAAGAGACCCAGTACTTC.

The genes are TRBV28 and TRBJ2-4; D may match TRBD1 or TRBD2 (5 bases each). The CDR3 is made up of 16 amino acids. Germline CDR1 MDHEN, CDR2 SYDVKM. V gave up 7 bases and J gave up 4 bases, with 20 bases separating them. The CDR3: CASTSGMWGEKNIQYF. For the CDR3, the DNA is TGTGCCAGCACCTCAGGGATGTGGGGAGAGAAAAACATTCAGTACTTC.

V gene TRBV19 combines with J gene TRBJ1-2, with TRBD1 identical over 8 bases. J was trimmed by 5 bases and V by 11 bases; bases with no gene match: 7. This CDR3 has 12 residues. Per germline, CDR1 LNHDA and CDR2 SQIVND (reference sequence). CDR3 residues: CACEQGAYGYTF. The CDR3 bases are TGTGCCTGTGAGCAGGGGGCGTATGGCTACACCTTC.

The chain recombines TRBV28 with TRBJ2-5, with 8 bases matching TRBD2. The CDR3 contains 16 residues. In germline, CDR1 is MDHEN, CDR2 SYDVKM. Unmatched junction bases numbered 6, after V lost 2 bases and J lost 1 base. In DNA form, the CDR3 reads TGTGCCAGCAGTTTAGAGCGGGGGCCTCCCCAAGAGACCCAGTACTTC. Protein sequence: CASSLERGPPQETQYF.

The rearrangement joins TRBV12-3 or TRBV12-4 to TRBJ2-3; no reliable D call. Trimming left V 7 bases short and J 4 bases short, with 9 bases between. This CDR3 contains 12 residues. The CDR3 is CASMRDSDTQYF. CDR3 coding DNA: TGTGCCAGCATGAGAGATTCAGATACGCAGTATTTT.

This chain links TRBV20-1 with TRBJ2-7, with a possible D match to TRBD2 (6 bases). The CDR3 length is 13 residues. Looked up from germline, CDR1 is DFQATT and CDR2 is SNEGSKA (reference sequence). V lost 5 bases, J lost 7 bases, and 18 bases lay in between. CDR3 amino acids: CSARRDSTGEQYV. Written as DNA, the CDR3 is TGCAGTGCTCGCCGGGACTCCACGGGGGAGCAGTACGTC.

This CDR3 is CASSPPGNNEQFF. The DNA of the CDR3 is TGTGCCAGCAGCCCACCTGGAAACAATGAGCAGTTCTTC. The V gene is TRBV5-4, the J gene TRBJ2-1; D is undetermined. CDR3 length equals 13 residues. The V gene lost 4 bases and the J gene lost 5 bases, with 10 bases spanning the gap. CDR1 SGHNT and CDR2 YYREEE come from the germline V gene (reference sequence).

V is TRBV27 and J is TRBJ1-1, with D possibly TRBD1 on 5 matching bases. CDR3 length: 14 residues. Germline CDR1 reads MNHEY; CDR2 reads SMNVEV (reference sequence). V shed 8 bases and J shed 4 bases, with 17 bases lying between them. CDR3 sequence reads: CASSKGPGGTEAFF. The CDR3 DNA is TGTGCCAGCTCTAAGGGACCGGGTGGCACTGAAGCTTTCTTT.

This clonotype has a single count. The CDR3 sequence: CASRREGPYEQYV. The CDR3 DNA reads as TGTGCCAGCAGGCGGGAGGGCCCCTACGAGCAGTACGTC. The chain uses TRBV2 and TRBJ2-7; 9 bases are a match to TRBD2. The CDR3 is 13 amino acids. With V trimmed by 6 bases and J by 2 bases, 2 bases remained unmatched. Germline-derived CDR1 and CDR2 are SNHLY and FYNNEI.

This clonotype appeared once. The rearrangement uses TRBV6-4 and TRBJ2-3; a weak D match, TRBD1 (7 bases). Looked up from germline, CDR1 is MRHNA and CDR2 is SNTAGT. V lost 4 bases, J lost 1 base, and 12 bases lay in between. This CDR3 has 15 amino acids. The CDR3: CASSAGDRGTDTQYF. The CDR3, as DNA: TGTGCCAGCAGTGCGGGGGACAGAGGCACAGATACGCAGTATTTT.